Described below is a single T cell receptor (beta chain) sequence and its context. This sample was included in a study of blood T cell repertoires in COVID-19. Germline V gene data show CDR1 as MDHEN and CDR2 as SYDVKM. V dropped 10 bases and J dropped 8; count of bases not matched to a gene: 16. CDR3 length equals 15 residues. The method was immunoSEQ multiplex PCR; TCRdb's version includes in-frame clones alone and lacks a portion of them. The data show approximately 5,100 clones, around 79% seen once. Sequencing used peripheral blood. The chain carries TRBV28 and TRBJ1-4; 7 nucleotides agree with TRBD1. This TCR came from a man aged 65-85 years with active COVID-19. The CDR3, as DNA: TGTGCCACCCAGGGGGGACTCACCCTGAGCGAAAAACTGTTTTTT. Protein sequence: CATQGGLTLSEKLFF.